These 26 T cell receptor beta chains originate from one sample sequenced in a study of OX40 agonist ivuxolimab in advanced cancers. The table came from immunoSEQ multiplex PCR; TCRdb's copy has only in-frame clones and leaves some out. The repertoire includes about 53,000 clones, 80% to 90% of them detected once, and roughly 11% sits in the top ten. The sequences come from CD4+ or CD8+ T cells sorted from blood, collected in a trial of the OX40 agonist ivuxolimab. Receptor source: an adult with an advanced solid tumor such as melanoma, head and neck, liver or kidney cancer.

The CDR3 DNA sequence: TGCGCCAGCAGCTTGTGGGCGGGAGATTCGGAGACCCAGTACTTC. Residues: CASSLWAGDSETQYF. The rearrangement uses TRBV5-1 and TRBJ2-5, with 7 bases lining up with TRBD2. V lost 1 base and J lost 5; bases outside the gene matches: 8. The CDR3 is 15 residues long. Germline V lookup: CDR1 SGHRS, CDR2 YFSETQ.

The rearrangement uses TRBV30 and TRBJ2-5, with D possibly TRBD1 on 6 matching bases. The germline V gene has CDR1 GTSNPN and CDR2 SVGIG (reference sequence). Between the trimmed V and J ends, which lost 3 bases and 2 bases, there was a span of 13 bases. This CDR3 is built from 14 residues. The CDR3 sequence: CAWRTAGQQETQYF. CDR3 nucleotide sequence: TGTGCCTGGAGGACCGCCGGACAGCAAGAGACCCAGTACTTC.

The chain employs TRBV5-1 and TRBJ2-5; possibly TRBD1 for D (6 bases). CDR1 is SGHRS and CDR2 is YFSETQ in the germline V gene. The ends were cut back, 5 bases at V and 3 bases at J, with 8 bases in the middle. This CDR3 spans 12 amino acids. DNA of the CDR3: TGCGCCAGCAGACAGGGTGAAGAGACCCAGTACTTC. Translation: CASRQGEETQYF.

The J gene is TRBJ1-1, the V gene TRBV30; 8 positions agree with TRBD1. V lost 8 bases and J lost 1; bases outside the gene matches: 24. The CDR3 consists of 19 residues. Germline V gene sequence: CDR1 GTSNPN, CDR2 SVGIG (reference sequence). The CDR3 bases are TGTGCCCGATCTACAATACACGGGACAGGACAAAAACCGAACACTGAAGCTTTCTTT. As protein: CARSTIHGTGQKPNTEAFF.

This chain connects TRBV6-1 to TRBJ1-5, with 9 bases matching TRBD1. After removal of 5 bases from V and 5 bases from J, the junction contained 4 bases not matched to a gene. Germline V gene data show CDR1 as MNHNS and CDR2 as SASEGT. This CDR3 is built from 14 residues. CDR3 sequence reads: CASSLQGADQPQHF. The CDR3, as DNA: TGTGCCAGCAGTCTACAGGGGGCGGATCAGCCCCAGCATTTT.

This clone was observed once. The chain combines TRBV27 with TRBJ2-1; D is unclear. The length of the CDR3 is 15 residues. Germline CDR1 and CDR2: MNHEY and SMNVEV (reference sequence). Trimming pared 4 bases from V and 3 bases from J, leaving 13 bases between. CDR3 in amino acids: CASSSRVRNYNEQFF. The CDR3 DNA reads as TGTGCCAGCAGTTCCCGGGTCCGAAACTACAATGAGCAGTTCTTC.

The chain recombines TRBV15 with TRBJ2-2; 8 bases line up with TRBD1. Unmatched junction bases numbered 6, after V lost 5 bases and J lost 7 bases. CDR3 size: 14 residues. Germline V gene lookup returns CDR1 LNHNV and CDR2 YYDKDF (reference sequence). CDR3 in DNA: TGTGCCACCAGCTCGGGACAGGAGAGCGGGGAGCTGTTTTTT. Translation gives CATSSGQESGELFF.

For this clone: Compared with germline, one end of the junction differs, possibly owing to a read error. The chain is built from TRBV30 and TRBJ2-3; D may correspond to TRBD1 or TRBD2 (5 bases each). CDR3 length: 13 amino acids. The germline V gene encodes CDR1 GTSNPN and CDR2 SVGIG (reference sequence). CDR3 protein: CAWSWGSTDTQYF. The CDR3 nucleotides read TGTGCCTGGAGTTGGGGGAGCACGGATACGCAGTATTTT.

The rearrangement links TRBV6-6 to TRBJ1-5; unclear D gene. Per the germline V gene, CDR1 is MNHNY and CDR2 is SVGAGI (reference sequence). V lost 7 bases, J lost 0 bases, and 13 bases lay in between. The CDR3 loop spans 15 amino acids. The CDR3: CASTSRHHSNQPQHF. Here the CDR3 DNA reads TGTGCCAGCACCTCTCGACACCATAGCAATCAGCCCCAGCATTTT.

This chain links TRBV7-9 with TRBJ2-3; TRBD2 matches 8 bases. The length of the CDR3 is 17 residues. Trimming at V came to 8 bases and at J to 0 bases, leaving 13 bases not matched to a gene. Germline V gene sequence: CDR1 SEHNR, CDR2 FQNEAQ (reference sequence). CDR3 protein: CASERASGSSSTDTQYF. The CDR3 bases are TGTGCCAGCGAGAGGGCTAGCGGGTCCAGTAGCACAGATACGCAGTATTTT.

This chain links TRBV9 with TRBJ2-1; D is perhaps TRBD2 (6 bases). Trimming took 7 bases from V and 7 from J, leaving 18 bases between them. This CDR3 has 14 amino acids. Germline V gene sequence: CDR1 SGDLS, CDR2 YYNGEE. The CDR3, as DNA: TGTGCCAGCGTCGCGGGATTTTTTCTTAATGAGCAGTTCTTC. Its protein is CASVAGFFLNEQFF.

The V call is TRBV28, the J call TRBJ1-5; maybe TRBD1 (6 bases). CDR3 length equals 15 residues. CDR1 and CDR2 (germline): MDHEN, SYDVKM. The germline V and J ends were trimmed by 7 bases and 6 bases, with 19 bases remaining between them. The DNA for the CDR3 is TGTGCCAGCACCCTTGGGGGCGGTACTCTTCAGCCCCAGCATTTT. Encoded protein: CASTLGGGTLQPQHF. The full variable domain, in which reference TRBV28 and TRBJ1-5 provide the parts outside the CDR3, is DVKVTQSSRYLVKRTGEKVFLECVQDMDHENMFWYRQDPGLGLRLIYFSYDVKMKEKGDIPEGYSVSREKKERFSLILESASTNQTSMYLCASTLGGGTLQPQHFGDGTRLSIL.

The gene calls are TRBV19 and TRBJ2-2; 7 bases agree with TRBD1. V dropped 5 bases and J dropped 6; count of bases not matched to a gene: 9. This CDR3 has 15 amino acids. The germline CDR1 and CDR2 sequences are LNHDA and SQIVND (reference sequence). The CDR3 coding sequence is TGTGCCAGTAGTGTCCTAACAGGGGCTGCCGGGGAGCTGTTTTTT. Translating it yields CASSVLTGAAGELFF.

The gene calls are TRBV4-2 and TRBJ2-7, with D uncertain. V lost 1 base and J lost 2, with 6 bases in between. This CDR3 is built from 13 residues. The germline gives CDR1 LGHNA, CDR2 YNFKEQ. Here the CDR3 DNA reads TGTGCCAGCAGCCAAGGGGGAACCTACGAGCAGTACTTC. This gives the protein CASSQGGTYEQYF.

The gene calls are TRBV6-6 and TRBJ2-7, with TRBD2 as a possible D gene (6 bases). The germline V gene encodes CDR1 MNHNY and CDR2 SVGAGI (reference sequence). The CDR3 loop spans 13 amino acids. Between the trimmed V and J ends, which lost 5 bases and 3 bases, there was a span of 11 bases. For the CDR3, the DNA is TGTGCCAGCAGTCGGGGGAGCTACTACGAGCAGTACTTC. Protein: CASSRGSYYEQYF.

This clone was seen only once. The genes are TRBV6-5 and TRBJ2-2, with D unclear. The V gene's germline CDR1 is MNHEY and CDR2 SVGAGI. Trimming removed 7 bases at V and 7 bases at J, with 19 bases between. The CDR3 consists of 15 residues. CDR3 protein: CASNNFPIWVGELFF. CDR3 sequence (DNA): TGTGCCAGCAATAACTTCCCCATCTGGGTCGGGGAGCTGTTTTTT.

The CDR3 loop reads CASSLGGVQETQYF. The CDR3 DNA sequence: TGTGCCAGTTCGCTTGGGGGCGTCCAAGAGACCCAGTACTTC. The chain links TRBV6-5 to TRBJ2-5; possibly TRBD1 for D (6 bases). The CDR3 is made up of 14 amino acids. The V end was cut by 9 bases, the J end by 1 base, with 15 bases between. CDR1 MNHEY and CDR2 SVGAGI come from the germline V gene.

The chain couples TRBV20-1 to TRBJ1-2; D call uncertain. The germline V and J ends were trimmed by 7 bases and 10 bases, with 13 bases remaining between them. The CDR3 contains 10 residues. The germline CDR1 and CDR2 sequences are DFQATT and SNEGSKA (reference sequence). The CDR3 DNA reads TGCAGTGTACCATTTATAGTCTACACCTTC. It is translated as CSVPFIVYTF.

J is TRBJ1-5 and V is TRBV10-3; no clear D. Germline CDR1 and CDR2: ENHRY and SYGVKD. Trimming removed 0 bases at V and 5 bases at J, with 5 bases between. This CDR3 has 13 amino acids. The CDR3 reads CAISESADQPQHF. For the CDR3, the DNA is TGTGCCATCAGTGAGTCGGCAGATCAGCCCCAGCATTTT.

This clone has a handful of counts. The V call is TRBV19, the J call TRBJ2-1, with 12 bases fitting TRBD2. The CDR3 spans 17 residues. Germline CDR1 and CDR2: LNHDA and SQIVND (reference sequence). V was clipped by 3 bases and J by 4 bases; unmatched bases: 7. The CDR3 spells CASSILGLAGLYNEQFF. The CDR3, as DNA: TGTGCCAGTAGTATCCTCGGACTAGCGGGGTTATACAATGAGCAGTTCTTC.

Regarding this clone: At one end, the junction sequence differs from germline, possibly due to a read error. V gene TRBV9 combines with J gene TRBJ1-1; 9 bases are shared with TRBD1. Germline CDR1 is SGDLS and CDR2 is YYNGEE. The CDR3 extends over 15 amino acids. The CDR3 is CASGVGDRDSAEAFF. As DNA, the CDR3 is TGTGCCAGCGGCGTGGGGGACAGGGATTCCGCTGAAGCTTTCTTT.

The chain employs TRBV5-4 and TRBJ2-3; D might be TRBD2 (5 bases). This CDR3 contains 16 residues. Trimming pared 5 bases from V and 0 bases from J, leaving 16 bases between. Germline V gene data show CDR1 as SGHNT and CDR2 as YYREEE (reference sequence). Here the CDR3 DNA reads TGTGCCAGCAGTTCCCCGGGGAGACCTAGCACAGATACGCAGTATTTT. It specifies CASSSPGRPSTDTQYF.

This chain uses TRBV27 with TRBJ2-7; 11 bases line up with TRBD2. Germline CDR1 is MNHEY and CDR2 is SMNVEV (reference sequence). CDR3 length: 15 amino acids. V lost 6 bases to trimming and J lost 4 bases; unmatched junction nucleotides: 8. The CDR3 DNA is TGTGCCAGCAGCTCAAGACTAGCGGGAAATTACGAGCAGTACTTC. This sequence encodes CASSSRLAGNYEQYF.

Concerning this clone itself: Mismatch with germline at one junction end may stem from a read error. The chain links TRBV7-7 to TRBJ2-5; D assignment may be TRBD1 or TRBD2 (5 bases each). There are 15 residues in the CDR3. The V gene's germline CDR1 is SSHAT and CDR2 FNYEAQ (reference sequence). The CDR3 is CASSQGAGSGETQYF. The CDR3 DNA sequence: TGTGCTAGCAGCCAAGGGGCAGGGAGTGGAGAGACCCAGTACTTC.

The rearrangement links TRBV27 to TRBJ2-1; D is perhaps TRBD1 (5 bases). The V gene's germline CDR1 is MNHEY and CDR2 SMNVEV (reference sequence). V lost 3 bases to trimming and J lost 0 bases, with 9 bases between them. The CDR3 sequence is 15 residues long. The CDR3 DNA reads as TGTGCCAGCAGTTTTCGACAGAGCTCCTACAATGAGCAGTTCTTC. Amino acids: CASSFRQSSYNEQFF.

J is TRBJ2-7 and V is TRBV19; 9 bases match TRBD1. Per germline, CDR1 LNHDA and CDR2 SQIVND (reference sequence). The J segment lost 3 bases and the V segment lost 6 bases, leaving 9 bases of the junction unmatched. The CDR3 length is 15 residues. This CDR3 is CASSVQGAGYYEQYF. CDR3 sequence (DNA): TGTGCCAGTAGCGTACAGGGGGCGGGGTACTACGAGCAGTACTTC. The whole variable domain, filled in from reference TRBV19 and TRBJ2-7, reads DGGITQSPKYLFRKEGQNVTLSCEQNLNHDAMYWYRQDPGQGLRLIYYSQIVNDFQKGDIAEGYSVSREKKESFPLTVTSAQKNPTAFYLCASSVQGAGYYEQYFGPGTRLTVT.